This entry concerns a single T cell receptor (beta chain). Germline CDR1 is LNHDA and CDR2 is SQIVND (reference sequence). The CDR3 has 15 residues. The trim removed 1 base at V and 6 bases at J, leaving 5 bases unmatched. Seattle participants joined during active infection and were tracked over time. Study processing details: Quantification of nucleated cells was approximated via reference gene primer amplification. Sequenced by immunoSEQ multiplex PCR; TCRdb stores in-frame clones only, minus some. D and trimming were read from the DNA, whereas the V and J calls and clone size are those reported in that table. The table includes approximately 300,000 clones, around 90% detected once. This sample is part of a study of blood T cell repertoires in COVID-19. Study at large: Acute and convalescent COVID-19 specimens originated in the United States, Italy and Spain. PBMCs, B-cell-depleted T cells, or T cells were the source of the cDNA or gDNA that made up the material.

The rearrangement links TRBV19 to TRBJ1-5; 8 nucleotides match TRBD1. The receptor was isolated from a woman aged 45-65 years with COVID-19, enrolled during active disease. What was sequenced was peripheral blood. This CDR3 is CASSIVDRGGQPQHF. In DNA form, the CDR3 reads TGTGCCAGTAGTATAGTCGACAGGGGAGGTCAGCCCCAGCATTTT.